This TCR beta chain was obtained from a study of T-cell reconstitution after alpha-beta-depleted transplantation in children. From germline, CDR1 is SGHRS and CDR2 YFSETQ. Trimming pared 4 bases from V and 1 base from J, leaving 9 bases between. This CDR3 contains 15 residues. The TCRbeta library incorporated unique molecular identifiers. MiXCR, applied by TCRdb to the PCR reads, yields one record per CDR3 protein. Here the sample spans under 450,000 distinct CDR3 sequences, about a sixth being singletons. In regard to this clonotype: Its target is unknown.

Regarding the study as a whole: T cells produced anew were the main source of T-cell counts and diversity one year after transplant. Some patients owed their high day-60 TCRbeta diversity to surviving recipient T cells and thymic progenitors. After transplant, at about two months, alpha-beta T cells were reportedly derived from several hundred expanded graft clones.

The source material was PBMCs, mostly from graft donor cells, sampled 360 days after TCRalphabeta/CD19-depleted stem cell transplant. The clonotype originates from a boy younger than two who had a stem cell transplant for Wiskott-Aldrich syndrome, so the T cells may come from the graft donor. The chain carries TRBV5-1 and TRBJ2-6; D ambiguous. The CDR3 protein is CASSLTESGANVLTF. CDR3 in DNA: TGCGCCAGCAGCCTAACAGAGTCTGGGGCCAACGTCCTGACTTTC.